This T cell receptor beta chain was sequenced during a study of OX40 agonist ivuxolimab in advanced cancers. Study as a whole: Three partial responders included one hepatocellular carcinoma patient and two cutaneous melanoma patients.

Assay: immunoSEQ multiplex PCR; the TCRdb copy retains only in-frame clones and omits some. The sample has more than 50,000 clones; roughly 81% are singletons. The CDR3 loop spans 16 amino acids. CDR1 is SNHLY and CDR2 is FYNNEI in the germline V gene. Peripheral blood came from all dose cohorts at three timepoints. A word on this clone: Its antigen remains unidentified. The junction departs from germline at one end; a sequencing error may be responsible.

Notes on the study in general: People who partly responded at 0.1-3.0 mg/kg had some of the least clonal expansion seen. There were, on average, more expanded clones in CD8+ T cells than in CD4+.

The sample was CD4+ or CD8+ T cells sorted from blood, taken in a trial of the OX40 agonist ivuxolimab. The sequence came from an adult with an advanced solid tumor such as melanoma, head and neck, liver or kidney cancer. V is TRBV2 and J is TRBJ2-3; 7 bases are shared with TRBD1. DNA for the CDR3: TGTGCCAGCAGTCCTGACAGGGCATCATCCAGACCTACGCTGTATTTT. Translation gives CASSPDRASSRPTLYF. The complete variable domain, with remaining parts taken from reference TRBV2 and TRBJ2-3, reads EPEVTQTPSHQVTQMGQEVILRCVPISNHLYFYWYRQILGQKVEFLVSFYNNEISEKSEIFDDQFSVERPDGSNFTLKIRSTKLEDSAMYFCASSPDRASSRPTLYFGPGTRLTVL.